This T cell receptor beta chain appears in the sequencing data of a study of T cells in Graves' hyperthyroidism and ophthalmopathy. Findings of the study overall: The model forecast ophthalmopathy, anticipating it by a median around 6.5 months before onset.

Germline loops: CDR1 SGDLS, CDR2 YYNGEE. The length of the CDR3 is 16 residues. The V and J ends lost 3 bases and 2 bases, in that order; junction bases with no gene match: 10. In the case of this clonotype: Antigen: not known.

The TCR beta CDR3 regions underwent amplification using RNA transcripts as the source. The HTBI primer set drove a first-round RT-PCR of the TCR CDR3. One entry per CDR3 protein results from TCRdb running MiXCR on the multiplex PCR reads. The sample includes under 450,000 distinct CDR3 sequences, less than 15% of them seen just once. Uncontrolled infection, other autoimmune disease, pregnancy and lactation each barred patients from inclusion. First hyperthyroidism diagnosis is when the blood sample was obtained, before any ophthalmopathy symptoms. It was 8.5 to 10 ml of fresh peripheral blood that supplied the PBMCs.

The genes are TRBV9 and TRBJ2-7; 8 bases match TRBD1. This clonotype was obtained from a man between 25 and 39 years old with Graves' hyperthyroidism that later progressed to Graves' ophthalmopathy. Sample: blood. The CDR3 nucleotides are TGTGCCAGCAGCGGGGGACAGGCCTCCTCCGCCTACGAGCAGTACTTC. Its protein product is CASSGGQASSAYEQYF.